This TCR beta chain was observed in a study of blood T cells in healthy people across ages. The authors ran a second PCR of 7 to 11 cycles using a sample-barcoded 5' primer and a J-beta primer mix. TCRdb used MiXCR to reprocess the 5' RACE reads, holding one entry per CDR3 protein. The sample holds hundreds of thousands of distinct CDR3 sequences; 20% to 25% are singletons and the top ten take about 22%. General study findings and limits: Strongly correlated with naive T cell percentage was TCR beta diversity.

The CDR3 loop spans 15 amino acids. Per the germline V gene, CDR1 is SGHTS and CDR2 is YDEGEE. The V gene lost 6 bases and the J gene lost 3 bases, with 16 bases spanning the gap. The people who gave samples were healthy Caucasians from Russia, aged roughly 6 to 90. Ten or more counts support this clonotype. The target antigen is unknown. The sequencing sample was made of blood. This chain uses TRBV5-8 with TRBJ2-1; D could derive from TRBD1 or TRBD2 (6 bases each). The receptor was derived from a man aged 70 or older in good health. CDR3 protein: CASTNRGALYNEQFF. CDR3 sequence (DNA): TGTGCCAGCACCAATAGGGGGGCCCTCTACAATGAGCAGTTCTTC.